This T cell receptor (beta chain) was sequenced in a study of CD8+ T cells in alopecia areata. Study findings and constraints: For lesional scalp, especially alopecia totalis/universalis, clonality was higher than in normal scalp. Sequencing of scalp samples also captures resident alphabeta T cells of normal skin.

A note on this clone: Its specificity is not known.

Per germline, CDR1 SNHLY and CDR2 FYNNEI. The junction had 5 bases not matched to a gene; V was cut back by 1 base and J by 5 bases. The CDR3 sequence is 16 residues long. The sorting of PBMCs gave CD4+ and CD8+ T cells. RNA, once extracted, was reverse transcribed into cDNA for use as the sequencing template. Generated by immunoSEQ multiplex PCR, the TCRdb table keeps only in-frame clones and is missing some. Here the sample spans around 190,000 clones, 56% being singletons. This TCR came from a human donor in good health. The chain has TRBV2 and TRBJ1-1; 12 bases align to TRBD1. Sequencing was performed on CD8+ T cells sorted from blood. The CDR3 reads CASSEERDRGRTEAFF. CDR3 in DNA: TGTGCCAGCAGTGAAGAAAGGGACAGGGGGCGTACTGAAGCTTTCTTT.